This T cell receptor (beta chain) was captured in a study of T cells in Graves' hyperthyroidism and ophthalmopathy. The study, taken as a whole, reports: Ophthalmopathy was model-predicted a median about six months pre-onset. A model built on 13 V-J features separated ophthalmopathy from stable hyperthyroidism.

Amplified TCR beta CDR3 regions derived from RNA transcripts. During a first-round RT-PCR of the TCR CDR3, the HTBI primer set was used. TCRdb reprocessed the multiplex PCR reads via MiXCR and lists one record per CDR3 protein. This sample has roughly 750,000 distinct CDR3 sequences, with 16% found just once. From germline, CDR1 is MNHNS and CDR2 SASEGT. The length of the CDR3 is 13 residues. The ends lost 5 bases at V and 6 bases at J; junction bases unmatched: 3. This clonotype was counted at least ten times. Its antigen is not identified. Sequenced sample: blood. The genes are TRBV6-1 and TRBJ1-1, with TRBD1 identical over 10 bases. This clonotype was sampled from a man between 18 and 29 years old with Graves' hyperthyroidism. CDR3 nucleotides: TGTGCCAGCAGTCGAGGGACAGGGGCTGAAGCTTTCTTT. As protein: CASSRGTGAEAFF.